What follows are 18 T cell receptor beta chains derived from one specimen sequenced in a study of T-cell reconstitution after alpha-beta-depleted transplantation in children. Using unique molecular identifiers, the investigators prepared the TCRbeta library. TCRdb analysed the PCR reads with MiXCR anew, one entry per CDR3 protein. Of about 610,000 distinct CDR3 sequences in the sample, about 11% are singletons; the top ten hold less than 5%. Sample: PBMCs from the stem cell graft donor, taken from the stem cell graft. The receptors were gathered from a human donor who donated a stem cell graft to a child with acute myeloid leukemia.

This chain connects TRBV12-3 or TRBV12-4 to TRBJ1-1; a weak D match, TRBD1 (5 bases). V dropped 7 bases and J dropped 1 base, with 16 bases sitting between them. The CDR3 is 15 amino acids. CDR3: CASTLHGTENTEAFF. The DNA for the CDR3 is TGTGCCAGCACCCTTCACGGGACGGAGAACACTGAAGCTTTCTTT.

This clonotype was observed a handful of times. This rearrangement joins TRBV29-1 to TRBJ1-1; 9 nucleotides line up with TRBD1. Germline V gene sequence: CDR1 SQVTM, CDR2 ANQGSEA. CDR3 length: 15 amino acids. V gave up 1 base and J gave up 3 bases; unmatched junction bases: 6. Written as DNA, the CDR3 is TGCAGCGTTGAAGCTTACAGGGGGCTTGACACTGAAGCTTTCTTT. Translated, it gives CSVEAYRGLDTEAFF.

The sample holds many counts of this clonotype. This CDR3 reads CASSTQRDNEQFF. CDR3 DNA sequence: TGTGCCAGCAGCACCCAGAGGGACAATGAGCAGTTCTTC. The V gene is TRBV7-3, the J gene TRBJ2-1; the D gene is possibly TRBD2 (5 bases). The CDR3 has 13 amino acids. Germline V gene lookup returns CDR1 SGHTA and CDR2 FQGTGA. Trimming removed 5 bases at V and 5 bases at J, with 10 bases between.

The rearrangement joins TRBV25-1 to TRBJ2-1, with TRBD2 matching 11 bases. Germline CDR1 is MGHDK and CDR2 is SYGVNS. The CDR3 is made up of 14 amino acids. V shed 5 bases, J shed 9 bases, and the junction held 6 bases outside the gene matches. DNA of the CDR3: TGTGCCAGCAGTATCCTAGCGGGAGGAGGTGAGCAGTTCTTC. It is translated as CASSILAGGGEQFF.

There are many counts of this clonotype. The chain has TRBV12-3 or TRBV12-4 and TRBJ1-1, with D perhaps matching TRBD1 (6 bases). The length of the CDR3 is 14 residues. The V end was cut by 2 bases, the J end by 11 bases, with 18 bases between. The CDR3, as DNA: TGTGCCAGCAGTTTAATGGGGGCGAGATCTGGTGCTTTCTTT. It yields the protein CASSLMGARSGAFF.

The chain has TRBV5-1 and TRBJ2-3; 7 bases align to TRBD2. V was clipped by 0 bases and J by 3 bases; unmatched bases: 10. Germline values: CDR1 SGHRS, CDR2 YFSETQ. The CDR3 has 17 residues. CDR3: CASSLGTRNDGTDTQYF. Written as DNA, the CDR3 is TGCGCCAGCAGCTTGGGGACTAGAAACGATGGGACAGATACGCAGTATTTT. Variable domain in full (rest from reference TRBV5-1 and TRBJ2-3): KAGVTQTPRYLIKTRGQQVTLSCSPISGHRSVSWYQQTPGQGLQFLFEYFSETQRNKGNFPGRFSGRQFSNSRSEMNVSTLELGDSALYLCASSLGTRNDGTDTQYFGPGTRLTVL.

The chain joins TRBV12-3 or TRBV12-4 to TRBJ1-5, with D maybe TRBD1 (5 bases). Trimming shortened V by 0 bases and J by 7 bases, and 10 bases separated the two germline ends. This CDR3 is built from 14 residues. DNA for the CDR3: TGTGCCAGCAGTTTAGCGTCCAGGGCACAGCCCCAGCATTTT. Its protein product is CASSLASRAQPQHF.

This clonotype was counted at least ten times. This sequence joins TRBV7-3 and TRBJ2-1; the match to TRBD1 covers 11 bases. This CDR3 comprises 16 residues. CDR1 is SGHTA and CDR2 is FQGTGA in the germline V gene. With 0 bases clipped from V and 9 bases from J, the junction kept 7 bases outside the gene matches. The CDR3 nucleotides read TGTGCCAGCAGCTTAACCCTAGGACAGGGGGCTGGTGAGCAGTTCTTC. Translating gives CASSLTLGQGAGEQFF.

There are many counts of this clonotype. An end of the junction does not agree with germline; a read error may underlie this. The V call is TRBV4-3, the J call TRBJ1-2, with 9 nucleotides matching TRBD1. The CDR3 is made up of 13 amino acids. Germline values: CDR1 LGHNA, CDR2 YSLEER. The CDR3 DNA reads as TGTGCCAGCAGTCAGGACAGGGGCTATGGCTACACCTTC. This translates into CASSQDRGYGYTF.

This clonotype was found a few times. The J gene is TRBJ2-5, the V gene TRBV4-1; D is perhaps TRBD1 (5 bases). Germline CDR1 is MGHRA and CDR2 is YSYEKL. CDR3 size: 14 residues. Trimming pared 1 base from V and 3 bases from J, leaving 9 bases between. The CDR3 nucleotides are TGCGCCAGCAGCCAAGCTAGGACAAAAGAGACCCAGTACTTC. Residues: CASSQARTKETQYF.

This clonotype was counted only a few times. J is TRBJ2-2 and V is TRBV7-2; D is tentatively TRBD1 or TRBD2 (5 bases each). CDR3 length: 17 residues. V shed 6 bases and J shed 5 bases, with 22 bases lying between them. Germline loops: CDR1 SGHTA, CDR2 FQGNSA. Here the CDR3 reads CASRKGDEGQKTGELFF. As DNA, the CDR3 is TGTGCCAGCAGAAAAGGGGATGAGGGCCAGAAGACCGGGGAGCTGTTTTTT. Full variable domain (missing parts from reference TRBV7-2 and TRBJ2-2): GAGVSQSPSNKVTEKGKDVELRCDPISGHTALYWYRQSLGQGLEFLIYFQGNSAPDKSGLPSDRFSAERTGGSVSTLTIQRTQQEDSAVYLCASRKGDEGQKTGELFFGEGSRLTVL.

V gene TRBV20-1 combines with J gene TRBJ2-7; 9 bases fit TRBD2. Germline V gives CDR1 DFQATT, CDR2 SNEGSKA (reference sequence). The CDR3 has 14 amino acids. The V gene end was trimmed by 0 bases and the J gene end by 3 bases; junction bases not matched to a gene: 3. The CDR3 sequence is CSAREGLAYYEQYF. Written as DNA, the CDR3 is TGCAGTGCTAGAGAGGGACTAGCCTACTACGAGCAGTACTTC.

This clonotype was detected ten times or more. The chain joins TRBV6-5 to TRBJ1-2; the D gene is possibly TRBD1 (6 bases). CDR1 MNHEY and CDR2 SVGAGI come from the germline V gene. Trimming removed 6 bases at V and 3 bases at J, with 20 bases between. The CDR3 totals 16 residues. The CDR3 DNA sequence: TGTGCCAGCAGACCTTCCTCTGGGGGGCAGGACTATGGCTACACCTTC. Translation gives CASRPSSGGQDYGYTF.

This clonotype occurred many times. The J gene is TRBJ1-2, the V gene TRBV29-1; D remains ambiguous. The length of the CDR3 is 12 residues. Germline V gene data show CDR1 as SQVTM and CDR2 as ANQGSEA. V lost 3 bases and J 0 bases, leaving 5 bases between the germline ends. The CDR3 nucleotides are TGCAGCGTTGAGTTTGCTAACTATGGCTACACCTTC. This codes for CSVEFANYGYTF.

Only a few counts were recorded for this clonotype. The chain couples TRBV4-3 to TRBJ2-7; TRBD2 agrees at 8 bases. CDR1 is LGHNA and CDR2 is YSLEER in the germline V gene. This CDR3 has 16 amino acids. Trimming removed 3 bases from V and 3 bases from J; junction bases left unmatched: 10. As DNA, the CDR3 is TGCGCCAGCAGCCAGAGCCCGGGACTAGGTAGCTACGAGCAGTACTTC. It is translated as CASSQSPGLGSYEQYF.

The J gene is TRBJ1-4, the V gene TRBV24-1, with TRBD1 matching 11 bases. V was pared by 3 bases and J by 7 bases, with 12 bases of the junction left unmatched. The CDR3 consists of 18 residues. The germline gives CDR1 KGHDR, CDR2 SFDVKD. CDR3 residues: CATSDGPGQGAGGEKLFF. The CDR3 nucleotides are TGTGCCACCAGTGATGGACCAGGACAGGGGGCAGGAGGTGAAAAACTGTTTTTT.

V gene TRBV15 combines with J gene TRBJ2-3; 15 bases fit TRBD2. The CDR3 covers 19 residues. V trimming: 0 bases; J trimming: 5 bases; junction bases outside the gene matches: 9. Looked up from germline, CDR1 is LNHNV and CDR2 is YYDKDF (reference sequence). This chain's CDR3 is CATSREWTGLAGGGDTQYF. CDR3 DNA: TGTGCCACCAGCAGAGAGTGGACGGGACTAGCGGGAGGAGGAGATACGCAGTATTTT. Based on the CDR3 plus reference TRBV15 and TRBJ2-3, the full variable domain is DAMVIQNPRYQVTQFGKPVTLSCSQTLNHNVMYWYQQKSSQAPKLLFHYYDKDFNNEADTPDNFQSRRPNTSFCFLDIRSPGLGDTAMYLCATSREWTGLAGGGDTQYFGPGTRLTVL.

This clonotype was seen many times. The rearrangement uses TRBV12-3 or TRBV12-4 and TRBJ2-7, with D possibly TRBD2 on 6 matching bases. CDR3 length: 14 amino acids. Trimming stripped 2 bases from V and 4 bases from J, with 12 bases between. CDR3 in amino acids: CASSLPGRFYEQYF. The CDR3 nucleotides are TGTGCCAGCAGTTTACCAGGGAGGTTTTACGAGCAGTACTTC.